Described below is a single T cell receptor (beta chain) sequence and its context. Its antigen remains unidentified. This sample was included in a study of cytomegalovirus exposure and HLA in healthy donors. Study overall: From about 179 million T cells, an earlier analysis saw approximately 110 million unique TCR beta sequences. Whole-study findings and limits: Productive status was seen about 90% or about 30% of the time for most TCR beta V segments in an earlier analysis. Researchers reported in a later analysis that common viral pathogens appeared linked to several top clusters.

Donors in the study were healthy people who gave bone marrow. CDR1 and CDR2 (germline): SGHRS, YFSETQ. The CDR3 is 16 amino acids. Trimming stripped 3 bases from V and 6 bases from J, with 20 bases between. The PCR ran on 60 Vbeta and 13 Jbeta primers. TCRdb keeps only in-frame clones here, not all; method: immunoSEQ multiplex PCR. The data contain roughly 140,000 clones, 75% to 80% of them seen just once; the ten biggest clones take up about 2.5%. The chain recombines TRBV5-1 with TRBJ2-3; the D is unclear. This TCR derives from a woman between 18 and 30 years old in good health and CMV-seropositive. Sequenced input: PBMCs. In DNA, the CDR3 is TGCGCCAGCAGCTCCGTCGGTTCTGCGGTCGCGGATACGCAGTATTTT. Residues: CASSSVGSAVADTQYF.